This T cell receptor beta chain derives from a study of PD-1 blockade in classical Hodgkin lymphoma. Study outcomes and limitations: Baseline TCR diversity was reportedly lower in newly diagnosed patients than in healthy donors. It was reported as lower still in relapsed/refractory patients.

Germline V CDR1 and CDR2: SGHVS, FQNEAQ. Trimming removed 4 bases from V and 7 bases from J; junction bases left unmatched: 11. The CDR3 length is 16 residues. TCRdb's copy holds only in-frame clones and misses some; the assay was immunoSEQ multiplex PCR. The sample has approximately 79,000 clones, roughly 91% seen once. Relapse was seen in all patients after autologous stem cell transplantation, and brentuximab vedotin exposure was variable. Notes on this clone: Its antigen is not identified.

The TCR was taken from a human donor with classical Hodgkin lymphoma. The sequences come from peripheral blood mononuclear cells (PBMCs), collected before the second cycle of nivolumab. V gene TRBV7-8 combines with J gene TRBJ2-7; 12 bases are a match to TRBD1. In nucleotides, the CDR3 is TGTGCCAGCAGCTATTCCAGGGGACAGGGGGCGGGAGAGCAGTACTTC. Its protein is CASSYSRGQGAGEQYF.